The 27 T cell receptor beta chains presented below share a single source sample, sequenced in a study of spatial heterogeneity in lung cancer. Study-level findings and limits: Higher tumor mutation counts went along with higher counts of expanded intratumoral alpha and beta TCRs.

These receptors' antigens are unknown. The time point was: sample taken at primary tumor resection. TCRdb used MiXCR to reprocess the 5' RACE reads, holding one entry per CDR3 protein. The sample holds around 5,000 distinct CDR3 sequences, 6% to 8.5% seen once. The source was lung tumor tissue, collected at surgery. All receptors derive from a male donor with early-stage non-small cell lung cancer.

V usage is TRBV12-3 or TRBV12-4 and J usage is TRBJ1-3; D call uncertain. V was cut by 3 bases and J by 2 bases, with 11 bases left in between. This CDR3 has 15 amino acids. Here the CDR3 reads CASSFPTEPGNTIYF. The CDR3 DNA reads as TGTGCCAGCAGTTTCCCTACGGAACCTGGAAACACCATATATTTT.

The sample holds many counts of this clonotype. The CDR3: CATSLAGASTDTQYF. CDR3 DNA sequence: TGTGCCACCTCACTAGCGGGGGCCTCCACAGATACGCAGTATTTT. V usage is TRBV10-3 and J usage is TRBJ2-3, with 11 bases identical to TRBD2. The trim removed 10 bases at V and 2 bases at J, leaving 8 bases unmatched. The germline CDR1 and CDR2 sequences are ENHRY and SYGVKD. This CDR3 has 15 residues.

The chain employs TRBV20-1 and TRBJ1-5; 7 bases are a match to TRBD1. Germline assignment: CDR1 DFQATT and CDR2 SNEGSKA (reference sequence). CDR3 size: 13 residues. With 0 bases clipped from V and 5 bases from J, the junction kept 1 base outside the gene matches. CDR3 nucleotides: TGCAGTGCTAGAGAAGGGGGCGATCAGCCCCAGCATTTT. It codes for CSAREGGDQPQHF.

Many counts were recorded for this clonotype. The V call is TRBV7-9, the J call TRBJ2-7; D not certain. This CDR3 region has 13 residues. Germline V lookup: CDR1 SEHNR, CDR2 FQNEAQ (reference sequence). Trimming left V 1 base short and J 5 bases short, with 9 bases between. CDR3 nucleotide sequence: TGTGCCAGCAGCTTAGGCGCAGTCGACGAGCAGTACTTC. It yields the protein CASSLGAVDEQYF.

This clonotype was found many times. The gene calls are TRBV5-6 and TRBJ2-7, with D perhaps TRBD2 (7 bases). The V gene lost 5 bases and the J gene lost 6 bases, with 18 bases spanning the gap. Germline V gives CDR1 SGHDT, CDR2 YYEEEE. The CDR3 contains 14 residues. This CDR3 is CASRRGGTGSEQYF. The CDR3 coding sequence is TGTGCCAGCAGGAGGGGGGGCACAGGGAGCGAGCAGTACTTC.

This clonotype was recorded many times. The chain couples TRBV29-1 to TRBJ2-1; tentative D call: TRBD2 (6 bases). CDR1 SQVTM and CDR2 ANQGSEA come from the germline V gene. This CDR3 spans 11 amino acids. V was pared by 8 bases and J by 8 bases, with 13 bases between. The CDR3 protein is CSSSVADEQFF. The CDR3 coding sequence is TGCAGCTCATCTGTAGCGGATGAGCAGTTCTTC.

This clonotype was counted many times. The gene calls are TRBV7-9 and TRBJ2-7; 8 bases line up with TRBD2. Germline V lookup: CDR1 SEHNR, CDR2 FQNEAQ (reference sequence). V shed 5 bases, J shed 2 bases, and the junction held 11 bases outside the gene matches. The CDR3 runs 16 residues. In DNA form, the CDR3 reads TGTGCCAGCAGCCCTGAGACTAGCGCCTTTCCCTACGAGCAGTACTTC. Encoded protein: CASSPETSAFPYEQYF.

In this sample, this clonotype is medium-sized. The chain couples TRBV6-5 to TRBJ1-1; D gene ambiguous. The V gene lost 0 bases and the J gene lost 4 bases, with 12 bases spanning the gap. The CDR3 runs 15 residues. Germline CDR1 and CDR2: MNHEY and SVGAGI. The DNA of the CDR3 is TGTGCCAGCAGTTACTCGAATGGAAGAGCCACTGAAGCTTTCTTT. This encodes CASSYSNGRATEAFF.

This clonotype came up many times. The chain combines TRBV29-1 with TRBJ2-3, with a possible D match to TRBD2 (6 bases). The germline V gene encodes CDR1 SQVTM and CDR2 ANQGSEA. The V gene lost 4 bases and the J gene lost 1 base, with 9 bases spanning the gap. The CDR3 totals 13 residues. The CDR3 loop reads CSVVGSGTDTQYF. CDR3 nucleotides: TGCAGCGTTGTCGGGAGTGGCACAGATACGCAGTATTTT.

This clonotype was counted at least ten times. CDR3 in amino acids: CACRGGAEETQYF. The CDR3 DNA reads as TGTGCCTGTCGAGGAGGGGCAGAAGAGACCCAGTACTTC. The chain employs TRBV6-1 and TRBJ2-5; D perhaps matches TRBD2 (6 bases). The CDR3 is 13 amino acids. V was trimmed by 11 bases and J by 3 bases, leaving 16 bases between them. CDR1 and CDR2 (germline): MNHNS, SASEGT.

This clonotype appeared a few times. This sequence joins TRBV6-1 and TRBJ2-6; no reliable D call. The CDR3 extends over 18 amino acids. Deletions cut 5 bases from V and 2 bases from J, with 19 bases between. The germline V gene has CDR1 MNHNS and CDR2 SASEGT. The CDR3 coding sequence is TGTGCCAGCAGTCGCCCGGACCTGGGTATAACTGGGGCCAACGTCCTGACTTTC. Translating it yields CASSRPDLGITGANVLTF.

V and J are TRBV27 and TRBJ2-1, with 8 bases identical to TRBD2. There are 15 residues in the CDR3. After removal of 4 bases from V and 2 bases from J, the junction contained 4 bases not matched to a gene. The V gene's germline CDR1 is MNHEY and CDR2 SMNVEV (reference sequence). CDR3 nucleotide sequence: TGTGCCAGCAGTTCGGGACTAGAGGCCTACAATGAGCAGTTCTTC. This translates into CASSSGLEAYNEQFF.

This clonotype was detected ten times or more. In DNA, the CDR3 is TGTGCCAGCAGTGAATCCTGGGACAGGGGCCGTGTGAACACTGAAGCTTTCTTT. Translation gives CASSESWDRGRVNTEAFF. V gene TRBV6-1 combines with J gene TRBJ1-1, with TRBD1 identical over 10 bases. The V and J ends lost 2 bases and 0 bases, in that order; junction bases with no gene match: 9. Per the germline V gene, CDR1 is MNHNS and CDR2 is SASEGT. This CDR3 has 18 residues.

This clonotype has a count of ten or more. This sequence joins TRBV12-3 or TRBV12-4 and TRBJ1-4; TRBD1 is a possible D gene (5 bases). The V end was cut by 6 bases, the J end by 11 bases, with 19 bases between. CDR3 length: 14 amino acids. The CDR3 DNA follows: TGTGCCAGCAGCCCCGGGGGTAACCAGATTAAACTGTTTTTT. It encodes CASSPGGNQIKLFF.

The table lists this clonotype with many counts. This chain connects TRBV5-1 to TRBJ2-2; either TRBD1 or TRBD2 may supply D (5 bases each). CDR3 length: 14 amino acids. Germline assignment: CDR1 SGHRS and CDR2 YFSETQ. V lost 5 bases and J lost 4, with 12 bases in between. For the CDR3, the DNA is TGCGCCAGCAGTTCGGGACCTGCCACCGGGGAGCTGTTTTTT. This translates into CASSSGPATGELFF.

By its share, this clonotype is medium-sized. The chain uses TRBV6-5 and TRBJ1-1, with 7 bases matching TRBD1. The germline V gene encodes CDR1 MNHEY and CDR2 SVGAGI. The CDR3 is made up of 15 amino acids. The junction had 10 bases not matched to a gene; V was cut back by 8 bases and J by 1 base. CDR3 sequence reads: CASGKTGHGNTEAFF. DNA of the CDR3: TGTGCCAGCGGCAAGACAGGGCACGGGAACACTGAAGCTTTCTTT.

By share of the sample, this clonotype is medium-sized. The chain joins TRBV28 to TRBJ2-7; 11 bases align to TRBD1. Trimming at V came to 4 bases and at J to 1 base, leaving 3 bases not matched to a gene. The CDR3 length is 15 residues. Germline V lookup: CDR1 MDHEN, CDR2 SYDVKM. This CDR3 is CASSSGTGGSYEQYF. The CDR3 DNA reads as TGTGCCAGCAGTTCCGGGACAGGGGGTTCCTACGAGCAGTACTTC.

Many counts were recorded for this clonotype. The rearrangement uses TRBV29-1 and TRBJ2-1, with TRBD2 identical over 8 bases. The CDR3 consists of 13 residues. Germline-derived CDR1 and CDR2 are SQVTM and ANQGSEA. V lost 4 bases to trimming and J lost 7 bases; unmatched junction nucleotides: 6. Here the CDR3 DNA reads TGCAGCGTTGGGGCGGGGGGATATAATGAGCAGTTCTTC. Translated: CSVGAGGYNEQFF.

This clonotype showed up just once. The chain has TRBV2 and TRBJ2-7; D is undetermined. Germline-derived CDR1 and CDR2 are SNHLY and FYNNEI. CDR3 size: 12 residues. Trimming stripped 7 bases from V and 3 bases from J, with 10 bases between. The CDR3 spells CASTEPDYEQYF. The CDR3 DNA reads as TGTGCCAGCACCGAACCAGACTACGAGCAGTACTTC. Variable domain in full (rest from reference TRBV2 and TRBJ2-7): EPEVTQTPSHQVTQMGQEVILRCVPISNHLYFYWYRQILGQKVEFLVSFYNNEISEKSEIFDDQFSVERPDGSNFTLKIRSTKLEDSAMYFCASTEPDYEQYFGPGTRLTVT.

The chain couples TRBV5-1 to TRBJ2-7; D possibly uses TRBD1 or TRBD2 (5 bases each). The CDR3 has 13 residues. Trimming left V 0 bases short and J 7 bases short, with 11 bases between. CDR1 is SGHRS and CDR2 is YFSETQ in the germline V gene. The CDR3 is CASSLGPEGEQYF. In DNA, the CDR3 is TGCGCCAGCAGCTTGGGACCCGAGGGGGAGCAGTACTTC.

This clonotype was counted ten times or more. The chain combines TRBV9 with TRBJ1-5; D gene unclear. The CDR3 is made up of 13 amino acids. Per the germline V gene, CDR1 is SGDLS and CDR2 is YYNGEE. V lost 4 bases and J lost 3, with 8 bases in between. The CDR3, as DNA: TGTGCCAGCAGCCCTAGTTCCAATCAGCCCCAGCATTTT. It is translated as CASSPSSNQPQHF.

This chain uses TRBV6-1 with TRBJ2-1, with a possible D match to TRBD2 (5 bases). V gave up 8 bases and J gave up 8 bases, with 13 bases separating them. CDR1 is MNHNS and CDR2 is SASEGT in the germline V gene. The CDR3 spans 12 residues. The CDR3 is CASRMRVHEQFF. The CDR3 region has the DNA TGTGCCAGCCGGATGAGGGTCCATGAGCAGTTCTTC.

The chain couples TRBV20-1 to TRBJ2-5, with 8 nucleotides matching TRBD1. J gave up 4 bases and V 5 bases, and 6 bases lay outside the gene matches. Germline V CDR1 and CDR2: DFQATT, SNEGSKA (reference sequence). The CDR3 loop spans 13 amino acids. The DNA for the CDR3 is TGCAGTGCTTCAGGGGGCGTAGGAGAGACCCAGTACTTC. Residues: CSASGGVGETQYF.

This clonotype has more than one count but fewer than ten. The V and J genes are TRBV19 and TRBJ1-5, with 8 nucleotides matching TRBD1. Germline loops: CDR1 LNHDA, CDR2 SQIVND (reference sequence). CDR3 length equals 15 residues. The ends lost 6 bases at V and 7 bases at J; junction bases unmatched: 11. The CDR3 loop is CASSPLDRAYQPQHF. CDR3 sequence (DNA): TGTGCCAGTAGCCCCTTGGACAGGGCGTACCAGCCCCAGCATTTT.

The chain has TRBV18 and TRBJ2-7, with D perhaps TRBD1 (7 bases). CDR1 is KGHSH, CDR2 LQKENI, per germline. Trimming shortened V by 0 bases and J by 7 bases, and 16 bases separated the two germline ends. The CDR3 is made up of 15 amino acids. DNA for the CDR3: TGTGCCAGCTCACCACCGTCGAGCAGGGGGAGGGAGCAGTACTTC. This encodes CASSPPSSRGREQYF.

This clonotype was picked up a small number of times. CDR3 nucleotides: TGTGCCAGCAGCCGACAGGGGGGGGAGACCCAGTACTTC. Translation gives CASSRQGGETQYF. The V and J genes are TRBV7-9 and TRBJ2-5; 9 bases map to TRBD1. Germline V CDR1 and CDR2: SEHNR, FQNEAQ (reference sequence). This CDR3 has 13 amino acids. The J segment lost 5 bases and the V segment lost 5 bases, leaving 3 bases of the junction unmatched.

The chain combines TRBV2 with TRBJ2-2, with 7 bases lining up with TRBD1. CDR3 length: 14 amino acids. Germline CDR1 reads SNHLY; CDR2 reads FYNNEI. V was pared by 3 bases and J by 5 bases, with 3 bases of the junction left unmatched. The CDR3 region is CASSENRGTGELFF. The CDR3 DNA sequence: TGTGCCAGCAGTGAGAACAGGGGAACCGGGGAGCTGTTTTTT.